A selection of T cell receptor beta chains follows, all from one sample in a study of blood T cell repertoires in COVID-19. Generated by immunoSEQ multiplex PCR, the TCRdb table keeps only in-frame clones and is missing some. The sample has a few hundred thousand clones; 82% are singletons. The sequencing sample was made of peripheral blood. The receptors were sampled from a woman between 18 and 29 years old with acute or convalescent COVID-19. Each CDR3 is given with its conserved first and last residue.

V: TRBV5-4
CDR3: CATWNRDIETQYF

V: TRBV5-6
CDR3: CASSGGLAGGNEQFF

V: TRBV11-2
CDR3: CASSLGEGQARGYTF

V: TRBV5-1
CDR3: CASTAWSSGANVLTF

V: TRBV25-1
CDR3: CASSELGLAGSDEQFF

V: TRBV20-1
CDR3: CSASSGVTDTQYF

V: TRBV28
CDR3: CASSPMSSGANVLTF

V: TRBV27
CDR3: CASSIGTGYDEQYF

V: TRBV6-5
CDR3: CASSYSDRVYGYTF

V: TRBV4-3
CDR3: CASSQEWQGAGELFF

V: TRBV9
CDR3: CASSPSGSYNEQFF

V: TRBV10-2
CDR3: CATSRRTSSYEQYF

V: TRBV19
CDR3: CASRAFDSYEQYF

V: TRBV5-1
CDR3: CASYADSSSYNEQFF

V: TRBV3-1/TRBV3-2
CDR3: CASSQGRLAGAYEQYF

V: TRBV28
CDR3: CASSFRLIDLGDTEAFF

V: TRBV7-3
CDR3: CASSLQGRTEAFF

V: TRBV25-1
CDR3: CASSESGTGYEQFF

V: TRBV7-6
CDR3: CASSFSSGRTYEQYF

V: TRBV18
CDR3: CASSPPSISTLTQYF

V: TRBV25-1
CDR3: CASSDRLSSGSLYYEQYF

V: TRBV19
CDR3: CARHYNEQFF

V: TRBV27
CDR3: CASSELTPAGQGAFFRGYTF

V: TRBV21-1
CDR3: CASSKDGTSGMSEQFF

V: TRBV15
CDR3: CATSRGFGLAQETQYF

V: TRBV7-9
CDR3: CASSLGQGWNGNTIYF

V: TRBV2
CDR3: CASSDGGLAGITDTQYF

V: TRBV19
CDR3: CASSMQGRDEQYF

V: TRBV6-1
CDR3: CASSEYFGGGSYEQYF

V: TRBV5-1
CDR3: CASSPRTGSGEQYF

V: TRBV10-2
CDR3: CASSPGTGIQPQHF

V: TRBV19
CDR3: CASSPDSDGNTIYF

V: TRBV28
CDR3: CASYGIIRTGNTEAFF

V: TRBV7-2
CDR3: CASSLASDRVEYKQYF

V: TRBV7-9
CDR3: CASSEGLLYGYTF